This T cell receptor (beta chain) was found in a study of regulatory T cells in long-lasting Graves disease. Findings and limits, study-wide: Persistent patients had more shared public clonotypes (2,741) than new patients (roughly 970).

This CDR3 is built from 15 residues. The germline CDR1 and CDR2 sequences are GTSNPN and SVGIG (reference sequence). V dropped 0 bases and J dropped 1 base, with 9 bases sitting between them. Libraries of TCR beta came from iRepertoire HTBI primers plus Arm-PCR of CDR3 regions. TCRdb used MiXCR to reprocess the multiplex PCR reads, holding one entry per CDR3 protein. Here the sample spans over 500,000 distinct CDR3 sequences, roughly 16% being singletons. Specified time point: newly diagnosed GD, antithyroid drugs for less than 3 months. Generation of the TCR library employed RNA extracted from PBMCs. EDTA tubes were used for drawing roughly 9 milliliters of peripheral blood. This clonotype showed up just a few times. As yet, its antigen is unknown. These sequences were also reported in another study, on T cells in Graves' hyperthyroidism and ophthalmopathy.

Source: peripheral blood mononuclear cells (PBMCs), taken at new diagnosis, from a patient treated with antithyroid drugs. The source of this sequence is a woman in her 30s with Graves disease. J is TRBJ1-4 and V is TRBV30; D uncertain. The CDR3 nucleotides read TGTGCCTGGAGTGTATCGGCAGGAACTAATGAAAAACTGTTTTTT. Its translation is CAWSVSAGTNEKLFF.